This T cell receptor beta chain derives from a study of shared clonotypes between healthy human individuals. At a deep level, the assay was run. TCRdb's copy holds only in-frame clones and misses some; the assay was immunoSEQ multiplex PCR. The data contain a few million clones, approximately 95% of them singletons. The study, taken as a whole, reports: Although depth was large, rarefaction showed that sequencing of the sorted subsets was incomplete. Naive subsets tended to show greater estimated richness than memory subsets.

The CDR3 covers 14 residues. Per the germline V gene, CDR1 is SGHTA and CDR2 is FQGNSA. V gave up 4 bases and J gave up 2 bases, with 12 bases separating them. This clone has just one count. Its antigen is undetermined. The specimen sequenced was naive CD4+ T cells from PBMCs. Subset in this sample: CD45RA+ positively selected. This chain links TRBV7-2 with TRBJ2-7; D tentatively reads TRBD1 or TRBD2 (5 bases each). This TCR was sampled from a man aged 18 to 29 in good health. Some clones in this sample may be carry-over from other donors' samples. The CDR3 coding sequence is TGTGCCAGCAGCTCGTTCGGGGACCCCTACGAGCAGTACTTC. This encodes CASSSFGDPYEQYF. Full variable domain (missing parts from reference TRBV7-2 and TRBJ2-7): GAGVSQSPSNKVTEKGKDVELRCDPISGHTALYWYRQSLGQGLEFLIYFQGNSAPDKSGLPSDRFSAERTGGSVSTLTIQRTQQEDSAVYLCASSSFGDPYEQYFGPGTRLTVT.